The 21 T cell receptor beta chains presented below share a single source sample, sequenced in a study of regulatory T cells in long-lasting Graves disease. Construction of TCR beta libraries relied on iRepertoire HTBI primers and on Arm-PCR targeting CDR3 regions. TCRdb re-called the multiplex PCR reads through MiXCR, storing one row per CDR3 protein. In the table there are about 350,000 distinct CDR3 sequences, about 16% of which are singletons. Time point meaning: newly diagnosed GD, antithyroid drugs for less than 3 months. Researchers made the TCR library from RNA that was extracted from PBMCs. This sample also appeared in a second study, on T cells in Graves' hyperthyroidism and ophthalmopathy.

The sample consisted of peripheral blood mononuclear cells (PBMCs), taken at new diagnosis, from a patient treated with antithyroid drugs. Receptor source: a woman aged 18-29 years with Graves disease.

This clonotype was seen repeatedly, ten times or more. The chain carries TRBV5-1 and TRBJ1-2; the D is unclear. Deletions cut 0 bases from V and 8 bases from J, with 11 bases between. In germline, CDR1 is SGHRS, CDR2 YFSETQ. CDR3 length: 13 amino acids. In DNA, the CDR3 is TGCGCCAGCAGCTTGGGCGTCGATTGGGGCTACACCTTC. Amino acids: CASSLGVDWGYTF.

This clonotype has ten or more counts. The V and J genes are TRBV15 and TRBJ2-3; D not resolved. Germline assignment: CDR1 LNHNV and CDR2 YYDKDF (reference sequence). Trimming took 0 bases from V and 6 from J, leaving 4 bases between them. CDR3 length equals 12 residues. In nucleotides, the CDR3 is TGTGCCACCAGCAGAGATCGCGATACGCAGTATTTT. It encodes CATSRDRDTQYF.

This clonotype was seen a few times. The chain joins TRBV2 to TRBJ1-5, with unresolved D. Germline CDR1 reads SNHLY; CDR2 reads FYNNEI. The CDR3 extends over 16 amino acids. The germline V and J ends were trimmed by 3 bases and 0 bases, with 12 bases remaining between them. In nucleotides, the CDR3 is TGTGCCAGCAGTGAGAGTGGGCTGTATAGCAATCAGCCCCAGCATTTT. Translating it yields CASSESGLYSNQPQHF.

This clonotype was detected ten times or more. CDR3 bases: TGTGCCAGCAGCTCAACTAGCGAGGACACAGATACGCAGTATTTT. Amino acids: CASSSTSEDTDTQYF. This rearrangement joins TRBV7-9 to TRBJ2-3; TRBD2 aligns across 7 bases. Germline V gene lookup returns CDR1 SEHNR and CDR2 FQNEAQ (reference sequence). Trimming took 4 bases from V and 2 from J; bases not matched to a gene: 6. The CDR3 is made up of 15 amino acids.

This clonotype was counted at least ten times. The germline gene is not matched at one end of the junction; a read error may be the cause. This CDR3 reads CASSPGTGGADTQYF. The CDR3 DNA reads as TGTGCCAGCAGTCCGGGGACAGGGGGCGCAGATACGCAGTATTTT. The rearrangement joins TRBV5-1 to TRBJ2-3; 12 bases agree with TRBD1. The CDR3 length is 15 residues. CDR1 and CDR2 from the germline V gene are SGHRS and YFSETQ.

This clonotype turned up a few times. The chain is built from TRBV5-1 and TRBJ1-6; perhaps TRBD1 as D (5 bases). In germline, CDR1 is SGHRS, CDR2 YFSETQ. Trimming took off 1 base at V and 0 bases at J, with 11 bases between the two ends. The CDR3 extends over 17 amino acids. CDR3 in amino acids: CASSLRGIGSYNSPLHF. The DNA of the CDR3 is TGCGCCAGCAGCTTGCGGGGGATCGGCTCCTATAATTCACCCCTCCACTTT.

To note about this clonotype: A far larger clone is a single base away, which makes a read error likely. The chain links TRBV7-9 to TRBJ2-1; D ambiguous. Germline CDR1 SEHNR, CDR2 FQNEAQ (reference sequence). V was shortened by 1 base and J by 10 bases, with 23 bases between the two germline ends. The CDR3 contains 17 residues. CDR3 loop: CASSLGGLFNVPHEQFF. DNA of the CDR3: TGTGCCAGCAGCTTAGGTGGTCTCTTCAACGTTCCCCACGAGCAGTTCTTC. The entire variable domain, with the rest obtained from reference TRBV7-9 and TRBJ2-1, is as follows: DTGVSQNPRHKITKRGQNVTFRCDPISEHNRLYWYRQTLGQGPEFLTYFQNEAQLEKSRLLSDRFSAERPKGSFSTLEIQRTEQGDSAMYLCASSLGGLFNVPHEQFFGPGTRLTVL.

A single count supports this clonotype. Since a much larger clone is just one base distant, this may be a read error. This chain joins TRBV27 and TRBJ1-6; TRBD1 matches at 12 bases. Unmatched junction bases numbered 10, after V lost 5 bases and J lost 11 bases. Germline CDR1 reads MNHEY; CDR2 reads SMNVEV (reference sequence). The CDR3 spans 16 residues. The CDR3 region has the DNA TGTGCCAGCAGTCCTAGGGACAGGGGGCGCATGACACCCCTCCACTTT. Translated: CASSPRDRGRMTPLHF.

This clonotype was seen ten or more times. The J gene is TRBJ2-1, the V gene TRBV11-2; D not certain. Germline lookup yields CDR1 SGHAT and CDR2 FQNNGV. The CDR3 has 14 residues. V lost 3 bases and J lost 1, with 7 bases in between. CDR3 in DNA: TGTGCCAGCAGCTTCCTAGTTTCCTACAATGAGCAGTTCTTC. This translates into CASSFLVSYNEQFF.

This rearrangement joins TRBV11-2 to TRBJ2-2; D is perhaps TRBD1 (6 bases). Germline values: CDR1 SGHAT, CDR2 FQNNGV. The V end lost 5 bases, the J end lost 6 bases, and 16 bases lay between the germline ends. The CDR3 runs 15 residues. CDR3 nucleotides: TGTGCCAGCAGCAGCGACAGGAGTTTGGCCGGGGAGCTGTTTTTT. Protein product: CASSSDRSLAGELFF.

The sample holds a few counts of this clonotype. The chain combines TRBV10-3 with TRBJ1-3; D is unresolved. Trimming took 10 bases from V and 4 from J, leaving 17 bases between them. Per the germline V gene, CDR1 is ENHRY and CDR2 is SYGVKD. The CDR3 is 14 amino acids. The CDR3 DNA reads as TGTGCCACACGGGCCTCAACCTCCGGAAACACCATATATTTT. It translates to CATRASTSGNTIYF.

The chain couples TRBV19 to TRBJ1-6; possibly TRBD1 for D (6 bases). The germline V and J ends were trimmed by 7 bases and 7 bases, with 14 bases remaining between them. The CDR3 loop spans 14 amino acids. From germline, CDR1 is LNHDA and CDR2 SQIVND (reference sequence). CDR3 in DNA: TGTGCCAGTAACCTTGAGGGGGTAAATTCACCCCTCCACTTT. Translation gives CASNLEGVNSPLHF.

Worth noting for this clonotype: With a much larger clone just one base away, this may be a read error. This chain joins TRBV6-2 or TRBV6-3 and TRBJ2-7; the D is unclear. The length of the CDR3 is 13 residues. V lost 0 bases to trimming and J lost 2 bases, with 5 bases between them. Per germline, CDR1 MNHEY and CDR2 SVGEGT. The CDR3 reads CASSYSIAYEQYF. DNA of the CDR3: TGTGCCAGCAGTTACTCGATTGCCTACGAGCAGTACTTC.

The chain couples TRBV29-1 to TRBJ1-2; maybe TRBD1 (5 bases). Per germline, CDR1 SQVTM and CDR2 ANQGSEA. This CDR3 comprises 13 residues. The germline V and J ends were trimmed by 6 bases and 1 base, with 12 bases remaining between them. This chain's CDR3 is CSVSRVDNYGYTF. The CDR3 DNA sequence: TGCAGCGTAAGCAGGGTAGATAACTATGGCTACACCTTC.

This clonotype showed up just a few times. The chain has TRBV28 and TRBJ2-2; TRBD1 matches at 7 bases. Germline V gene sequence: CDR1 MDHEN, CDR2 SYDVKM. This CDR3 spans 14 amino acids. V shed 5 bases and J 8 bases; nucleotides not matched to a gene: 8. Here the CDR3 reads CASSAGTARGELFF. DNA for the CDR3: TGTGCCAGCAGTGCCGGGACAGCGAGGGGGGAGCTGTTTTTT.

This clonotype was detected a few times. The chain joins TRBV19 to TRBJ2-1; tentatively, D is TRBD2 (5 bases). The germline V and J ends were trimmed by 6 bases and 0 bases, with 12 bases remaining between them. From germline, CDR1 is LNHDA and CDR2 SQIVND (reference sequence). CDR3 size: 15 residues. The CDR3 protein is CASRGASRSYNEQFF. CDR3 nucleotides: TGTGCCAGTAGGGGCGCTAGCCGCTCCTACAATGAGCAGTTCTTC. The variable domain in full, with the rest retrieved from reference TRBV19 and TRBJ2-1, is DGGITQSPKYLFRKEGQNVTLSCEQNLNHDAMYWYRQDPGQGLRLIYYSQIVNDFQKGDIAEGYSVSREKKESFPLTVTSAQKNPTAFYLCASRGASRSYNEQFFGPGTRLTVL.

This clonotype was recorded at least ten times. The chain uses TRBV3-1 and TRBJ2-7; D remains ambiguous. CDR3 length: 13 residues. V was cut by 1 base and J by 4 bases, with 8 bases left in between. The germline CDR1 and CDR2 sequences are LGHDT and YNNKEL (reference sequence). The CDR3 sequence is CASSQVRGYEQYF. The CDR3 DNA sequence: TGTGCCAGCAGCCAAGTCAGAGGTTACGAGCAGTACTTC.

This clonotype appeared many times. The V gene is TRBV28, the J gene TRBJ1-2; perhaps TRBD1 as D (6 bases). With 2 bases removed from V and 7 bases from J, the gap between germline ends came to 14 bases. This CDR3 is built from 14 residues. Germline V gene sequence: CDR1 MDHEN, CDR2 SYDVKM. CDR3 amino acids: CASSLRRGGSGYTF. Written as DNA, the CDR3 is TGTGCCAGCAGTTTACGGCGCGGGGGCAGTGGCTACACCTTC.

With regard to this clonotype: A much larger clone lies a single base off, so this may be a read error. The chain couples TRBV11-2 to TRBJ2-1; D might be TRBD1 (6 bases). Germline CDR1 and CDR2: SGHAT and FQNNGV. V lost 5 bases, J lost 0 bases, and 11 bases lay in between. This CDR3 comprises 15 residues. The chain's CDR3 is CASSTRQVSYNEQFF. The DNA for the CDR3 is TGTGCCAGCAGCACAAGACAGGTCTCCTACAATGAGCAGTTCTTC.

This clonotype has a count of ten or more. The chain carries TRBV5-6 and TRBJ1-1; TRBD1 might be the D (5 bases). This CDR3 comprises 12 residues. CDR1 SGHDT and CDR2 YYEEEE come from the germline V gene. Trimming took 0 bases from V and 11 from J, leaving 11 bases between them. CDR3 coding DNA: TGTGCCAGCAGCTTGGTAAGGGGAAGGGCTTTCTTT. Amino acid sequence: CASSLVRGRAFF.

V and J are TRBV7-2 and TRBJ1-2; maybe TRBD1 (5 bases). Germline CDR1 SGHTA, CDR2 FQGNSA. The ends were cut back, 5 bases at V and 3 bases at J, with 16 bases in the middle. CDR3 length: 15 amino acids. The chain's CDR3 is CASSRQIEIDYGYTF. CDR3 DNA sequence: TGTGCCAGCAGCCGACAGATAGAGATAGACTATGGCTACACCTTC.